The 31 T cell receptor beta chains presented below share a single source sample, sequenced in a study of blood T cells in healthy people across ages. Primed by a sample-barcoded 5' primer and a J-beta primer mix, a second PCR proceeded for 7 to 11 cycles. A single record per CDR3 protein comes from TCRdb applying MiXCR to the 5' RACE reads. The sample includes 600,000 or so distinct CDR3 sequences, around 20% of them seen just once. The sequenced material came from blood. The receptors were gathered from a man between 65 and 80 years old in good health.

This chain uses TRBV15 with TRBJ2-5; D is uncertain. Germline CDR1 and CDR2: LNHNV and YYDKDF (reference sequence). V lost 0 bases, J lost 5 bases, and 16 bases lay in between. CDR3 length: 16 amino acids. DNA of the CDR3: TGTGCCACCAGCAGAGATCTGGTCGAACTGGGGGAGACCCAGTACTTC. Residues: CATSRDLVELGETQYF.

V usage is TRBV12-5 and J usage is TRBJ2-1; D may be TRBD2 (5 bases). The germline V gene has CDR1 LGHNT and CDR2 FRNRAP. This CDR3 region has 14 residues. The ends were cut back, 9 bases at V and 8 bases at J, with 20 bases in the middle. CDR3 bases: TGTGCTAGCACGATCGAGACGGGGTTCGATGAGCAGTTCTTC. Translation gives CASTIETGFDEQFF.

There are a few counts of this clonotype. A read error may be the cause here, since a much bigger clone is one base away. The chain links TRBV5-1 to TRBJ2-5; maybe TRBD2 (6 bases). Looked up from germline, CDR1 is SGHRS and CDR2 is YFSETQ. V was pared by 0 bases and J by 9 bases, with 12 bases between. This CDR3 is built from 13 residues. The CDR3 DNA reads TGCGCCAGCAGCTTGGTTGGGGAGGAGGCCCAGTACTTC. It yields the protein CASSLVGEEAQYF.

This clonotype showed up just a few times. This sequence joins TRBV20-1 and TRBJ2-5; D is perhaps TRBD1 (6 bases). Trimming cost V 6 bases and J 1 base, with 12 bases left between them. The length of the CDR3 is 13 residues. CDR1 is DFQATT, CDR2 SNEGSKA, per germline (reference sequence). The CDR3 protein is CSAAQGPQETQYF. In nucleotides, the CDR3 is TGCAGTGCCGCACAGGGTCCCCAAGAGACCCAGTACTTC.

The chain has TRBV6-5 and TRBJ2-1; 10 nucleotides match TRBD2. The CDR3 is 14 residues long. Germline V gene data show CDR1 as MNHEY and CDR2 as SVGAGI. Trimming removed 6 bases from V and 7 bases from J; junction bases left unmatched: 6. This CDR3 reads CASRLAGVRNEQFF. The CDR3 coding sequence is TGTGCCAGCAGGCTAGCGGGAGTGAGGAATGAGCAGTTCTTC.

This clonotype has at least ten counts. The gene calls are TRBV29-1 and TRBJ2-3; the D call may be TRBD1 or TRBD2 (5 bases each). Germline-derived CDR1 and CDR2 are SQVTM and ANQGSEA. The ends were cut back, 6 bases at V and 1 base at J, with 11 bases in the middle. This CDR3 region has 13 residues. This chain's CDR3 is CSVSGPRTDTQYF. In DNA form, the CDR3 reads TGCAGCGTCTCGGGACCACGCACAGATACGCAGTATTTT.

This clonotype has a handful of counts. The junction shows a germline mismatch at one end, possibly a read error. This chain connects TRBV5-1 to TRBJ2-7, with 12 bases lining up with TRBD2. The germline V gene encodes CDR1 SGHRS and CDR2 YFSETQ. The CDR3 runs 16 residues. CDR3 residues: CASSLALAGGPDEQHF. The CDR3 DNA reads TGCGCCAGCAGCTTGGCTCTAGCGGGAGGGCCCGACGAGCAGCACTTC.

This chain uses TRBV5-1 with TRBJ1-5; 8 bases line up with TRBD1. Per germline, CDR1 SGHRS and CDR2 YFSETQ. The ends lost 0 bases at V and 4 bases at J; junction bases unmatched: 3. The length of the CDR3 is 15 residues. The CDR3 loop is CASSLGDRGNQPQHF. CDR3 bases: TGCGCCAGCAGCTTGGGCGACAGGGGTAATCAGCCCCAGCATTTT.

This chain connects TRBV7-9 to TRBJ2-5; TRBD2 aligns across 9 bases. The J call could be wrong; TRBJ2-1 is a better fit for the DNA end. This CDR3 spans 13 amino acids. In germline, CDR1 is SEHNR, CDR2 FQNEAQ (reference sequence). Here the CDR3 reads CASSRLAADEQFF. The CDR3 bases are TGTGCCAGCAGCAGACTAGCGGCCGATGAGCAGTTCTTC.

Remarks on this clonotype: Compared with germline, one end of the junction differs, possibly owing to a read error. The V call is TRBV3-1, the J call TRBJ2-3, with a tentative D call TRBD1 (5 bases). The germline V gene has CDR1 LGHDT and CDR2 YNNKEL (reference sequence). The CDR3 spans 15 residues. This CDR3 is CAGSQDGAFTDTQYF. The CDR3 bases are TGTGCCGGCAGCCAAGATGGGGCCTTCACAGATACGCAGTATTTT.

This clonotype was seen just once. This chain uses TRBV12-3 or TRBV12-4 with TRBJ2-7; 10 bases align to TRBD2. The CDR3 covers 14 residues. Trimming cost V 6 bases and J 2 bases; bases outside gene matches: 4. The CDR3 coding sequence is TGTGCCAGCAGATTACTAGCGGGGACCTACGAGCAGTACTTC. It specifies CASRLLAGTYEQYF.

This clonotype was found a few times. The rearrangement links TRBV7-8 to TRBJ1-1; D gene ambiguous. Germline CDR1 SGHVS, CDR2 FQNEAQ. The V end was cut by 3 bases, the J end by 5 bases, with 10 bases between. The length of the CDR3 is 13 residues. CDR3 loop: CASSLDQGTEAFF. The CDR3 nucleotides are TGTGCCAGCAGCTTGGACCAAGGGACTGAAGCTTTCTTT.

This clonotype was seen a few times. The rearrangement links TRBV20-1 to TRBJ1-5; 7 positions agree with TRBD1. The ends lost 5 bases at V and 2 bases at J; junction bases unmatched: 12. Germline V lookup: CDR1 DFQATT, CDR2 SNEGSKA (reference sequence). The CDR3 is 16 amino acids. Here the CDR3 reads CSAVGGGGFGNQPQHF. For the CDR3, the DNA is TGCAGTGCTGTAGGGGGAGGGGGCTTTGGCAATCAGCCCCAGCATTTT.

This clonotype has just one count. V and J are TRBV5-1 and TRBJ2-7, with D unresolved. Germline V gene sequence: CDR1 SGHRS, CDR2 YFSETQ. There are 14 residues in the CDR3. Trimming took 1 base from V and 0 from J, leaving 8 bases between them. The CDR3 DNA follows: TGCGCCAGCAGCTTGTTCGGAGTCTCCTACGAGCAGTACTTC. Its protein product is CASSLFGVSYEQYF.

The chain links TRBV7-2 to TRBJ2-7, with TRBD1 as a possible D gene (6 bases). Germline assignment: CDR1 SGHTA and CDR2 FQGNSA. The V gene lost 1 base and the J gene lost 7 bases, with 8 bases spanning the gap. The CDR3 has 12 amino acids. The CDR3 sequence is CASSLDTGEQYF. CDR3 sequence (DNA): TGTGCCAGCAGCTTAGACACAGGGGAGCAGTACTTC.

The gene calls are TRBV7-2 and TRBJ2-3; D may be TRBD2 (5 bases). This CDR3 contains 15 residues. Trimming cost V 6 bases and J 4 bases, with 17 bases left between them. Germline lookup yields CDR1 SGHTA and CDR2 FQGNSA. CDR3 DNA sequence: TGTGCCAGCAGGATAGCGCCAACAGCCCCAGATACGCAGTATTTT. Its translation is CASRIAPTAPDTQYF.

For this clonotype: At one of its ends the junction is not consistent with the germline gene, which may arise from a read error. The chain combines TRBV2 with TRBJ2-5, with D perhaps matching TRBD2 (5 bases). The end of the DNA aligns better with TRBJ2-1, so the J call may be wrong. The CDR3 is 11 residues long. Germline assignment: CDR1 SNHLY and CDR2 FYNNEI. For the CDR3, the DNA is TGTGCCGGCAGAGGCTGGAGGGAGCAGTTCTTC. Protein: CAGRGWREQFF.

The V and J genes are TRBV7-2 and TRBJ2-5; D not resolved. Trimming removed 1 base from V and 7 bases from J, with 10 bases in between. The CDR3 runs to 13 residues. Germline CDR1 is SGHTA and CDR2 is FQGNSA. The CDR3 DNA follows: TGTGCCAGCAGCTTAGAGGGCAGGTCGACCCAGTACTTC. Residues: CASSLEGRSTQYF. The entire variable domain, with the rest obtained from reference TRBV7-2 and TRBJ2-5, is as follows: GAGVSQSPSNKVTEKGKDVELRCDPISGHTALYWYRQSLGQGLEFLIYFQGNSAPDKSGLPSDRFSAERTGGSVSTLTIQRTQQEDSAVYLCASSLEGRSTQYFGPGTRLLVL.

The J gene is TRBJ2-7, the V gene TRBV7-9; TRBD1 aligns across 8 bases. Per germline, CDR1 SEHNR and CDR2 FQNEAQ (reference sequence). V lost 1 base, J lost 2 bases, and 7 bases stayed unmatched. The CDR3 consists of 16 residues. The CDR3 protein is CASSLVGTGEAYEQYF. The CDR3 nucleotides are TGTGCCAGCAGCTTAGTCGGGACAGGCGAAGCCTACGAGCAGTACTTC.

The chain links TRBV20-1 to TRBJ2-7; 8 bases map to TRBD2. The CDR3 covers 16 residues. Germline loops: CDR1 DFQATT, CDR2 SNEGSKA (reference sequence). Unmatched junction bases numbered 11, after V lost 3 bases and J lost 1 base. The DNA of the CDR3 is TGCAGTGCTAGCGACCCCGGAACTAGCGGTTCCTACGAGCAGTACTTC. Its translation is CSASDPGTSGSYEQYF.

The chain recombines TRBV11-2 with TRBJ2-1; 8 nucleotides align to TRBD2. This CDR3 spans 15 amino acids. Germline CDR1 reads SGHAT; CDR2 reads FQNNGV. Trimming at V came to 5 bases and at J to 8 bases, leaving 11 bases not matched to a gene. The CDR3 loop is CASSPRLASRDEQFF. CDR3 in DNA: TGTGCCAGCAGCCCAAGACTAGCGAGTAGGGATGAGCAGTTCTTC. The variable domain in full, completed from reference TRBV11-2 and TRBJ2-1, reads EAGVAQSPRYKIIEKRQSVAFWCNPISGHATLYWYQQILGQGPKLLIQFQNNGVVDDSQLPKDRFSAERLKGVDSTLKIQPAKLEDSAVYLCASSPRLASRDEQFFGPGTRLTVL.

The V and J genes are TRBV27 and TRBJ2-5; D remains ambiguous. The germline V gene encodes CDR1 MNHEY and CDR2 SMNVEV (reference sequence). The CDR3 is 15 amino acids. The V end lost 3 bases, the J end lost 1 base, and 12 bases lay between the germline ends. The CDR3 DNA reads TGTGCCAGCAGTTTCTTTGGTCGGCTCCAAGAGACCCAGTACTTC. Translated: CASSFFGRLQETQYF.

The DNA for the CDR3 is TGCAGTGCCCCGGTGCGACAGGGGAAAAACTACGAGCAGTACTTC. Residues: CSAPVRQGKNYEQYF. The rearrangement uses TRBV20-1 and TRBJ2-7, with 8 bases fitting TRBD1. Trimming took 6 bases from V and 3 from J; bases not matched to a gene: 13. CDR1 and CDR2 (germline): DFQATT, SNEGSKA (reference sequence). The CDR3 covers 15 residues.

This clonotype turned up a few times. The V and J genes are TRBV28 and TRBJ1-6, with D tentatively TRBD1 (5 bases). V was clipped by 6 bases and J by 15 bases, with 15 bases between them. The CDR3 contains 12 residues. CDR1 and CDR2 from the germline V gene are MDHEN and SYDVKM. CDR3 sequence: CASRPGASGLHF. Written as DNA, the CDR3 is TGTGCCAGCAGACCCGGGGCCTCGGGCCTCCACTTT.

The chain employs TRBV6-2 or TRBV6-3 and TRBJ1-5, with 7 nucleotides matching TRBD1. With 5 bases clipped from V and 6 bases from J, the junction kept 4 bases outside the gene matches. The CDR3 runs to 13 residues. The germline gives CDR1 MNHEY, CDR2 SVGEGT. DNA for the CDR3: TGTGCCAGCAGTCAGGGGGGGACTCAGCCCCAGCATTTT. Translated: CASSQGGTQPQHF.

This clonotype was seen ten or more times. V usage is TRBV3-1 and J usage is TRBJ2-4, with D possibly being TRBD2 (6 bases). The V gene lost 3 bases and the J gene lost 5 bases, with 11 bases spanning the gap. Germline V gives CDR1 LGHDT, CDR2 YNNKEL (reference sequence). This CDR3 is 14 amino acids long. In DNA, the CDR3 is TGTGCCAGCAGCCACGGAGGGGTCCAAAACATTCAGTACTTC. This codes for CASSHGGVQNIQYF.

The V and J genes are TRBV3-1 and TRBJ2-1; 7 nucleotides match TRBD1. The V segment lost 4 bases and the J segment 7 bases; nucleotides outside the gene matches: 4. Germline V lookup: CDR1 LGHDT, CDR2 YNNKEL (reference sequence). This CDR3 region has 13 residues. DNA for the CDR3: TGTGCCAGCAGCCGGACAGGCCGGAATGAGCAGTTCTTC. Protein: CASSRTGRNEQFF.

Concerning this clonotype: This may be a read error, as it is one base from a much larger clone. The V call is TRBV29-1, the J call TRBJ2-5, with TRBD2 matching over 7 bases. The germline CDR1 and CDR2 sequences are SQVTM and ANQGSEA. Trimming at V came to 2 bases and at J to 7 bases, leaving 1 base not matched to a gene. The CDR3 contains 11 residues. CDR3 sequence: CSVEWGGTQYF. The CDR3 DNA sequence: TGCAGCGTTGAATGGGGGGGGACCCAGTACTTC.

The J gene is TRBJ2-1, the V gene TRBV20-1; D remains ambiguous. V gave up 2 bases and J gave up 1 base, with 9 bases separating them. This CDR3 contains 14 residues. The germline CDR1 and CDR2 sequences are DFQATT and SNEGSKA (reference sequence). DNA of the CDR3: TGCAGTGCTAGACCTCCTTCGTCCTACAATGAGCAGTTCTTC. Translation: CSARPPSSYNEQFF.

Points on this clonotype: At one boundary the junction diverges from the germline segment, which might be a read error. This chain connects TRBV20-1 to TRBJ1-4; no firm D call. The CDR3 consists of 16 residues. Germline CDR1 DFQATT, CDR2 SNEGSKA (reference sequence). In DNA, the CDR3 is TGCAGTGCTGGAGACCCCAGTTCGGGTGCTAATGAAAAACTGTTTTTT. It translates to CSAGDPSSGANEKLFF.

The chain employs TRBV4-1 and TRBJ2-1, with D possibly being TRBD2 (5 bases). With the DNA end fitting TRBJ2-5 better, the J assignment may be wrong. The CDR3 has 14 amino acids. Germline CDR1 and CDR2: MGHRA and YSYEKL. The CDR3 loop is CASSQVATQETQYF. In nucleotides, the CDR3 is TGCGCCAGCAGCCAAGTAGCGACTCAAGAGACCCAGTACTTC.